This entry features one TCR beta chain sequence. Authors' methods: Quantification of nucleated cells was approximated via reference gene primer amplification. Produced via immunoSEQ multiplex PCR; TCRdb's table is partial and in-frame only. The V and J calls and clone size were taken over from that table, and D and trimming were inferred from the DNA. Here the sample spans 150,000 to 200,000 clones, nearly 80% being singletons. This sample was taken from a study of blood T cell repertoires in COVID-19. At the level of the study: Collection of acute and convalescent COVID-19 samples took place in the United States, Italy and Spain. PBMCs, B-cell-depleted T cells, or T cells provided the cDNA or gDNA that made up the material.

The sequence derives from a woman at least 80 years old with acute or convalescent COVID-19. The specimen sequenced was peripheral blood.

The CDR3 spells CASTSRVNEQFF. CDR3 in DNA: TGTGCCAGCACTTCCCGGGTCAATGAGCAGTTCTTC. V is TRBV6-5 and J is TRBJ2-1; D is unresolved. The V end was cut by 7 bases, the J end by 6 bases, with 10 bases between. In germline, CDR1 is MNHEY, CDR2 SVGAGI. CDR3 length: 12 residues.